This T cell receptor (beta chain) was sequenced for a study of T cell responses to AZD1222 COVID-19 vaccine. Overall study results and limits: At 160-218 and 743-854, vaccine-associated CD4 TCRs were dominant, and they spanned spike. An increase in Spike-specific TCR breadth and depth was observed after two AZD1222 doses. Only 5 to 7 AZD1222 recipients were seropositive at baseline.

TCRdb keeps only in-frame clones here, not all; method: immunoSEQ multiplex PCR. Of some 170,000 clones in the sample, approximately 90% are singletons; the top ten hold roughly 4%. About this clone itself: Antigen: not known.

J gave up 2 bases and V 5 bases, and 6 bases lay outside the gene matches. The CDR3 has 16 residues. CDR1 and CDR2 from the germline V gene are SGHTA and FQGNSA. The specimen comprised peripheral blood, sampled 28 days after the second dose of the MenACWY control vaccine. The receptor was isolated from an adult who received the MenACWY meningococcal vaccine as a control. The chain is built from TRBV7-2 and TRBJ2-1; TRBD1 agrees at 10 bases. The CDR3 here is CASSDRGRSPYNEQFF. The CDR3 nucleotides read TGTGCCAGCAGCGACAGGGGGCGCAGTCCCTACAATGAGCAGTTCTTC.